The 3 T cell receptor beta chains below all came from one sample that was sequenced in a study of cytomegalovirus exposure and HLA in healthy donors. Sequencing used immunoSEQ multiplex PCR; TCRdb keeps in-frame clones, though not all of them. Found here are around 350,000 clones, about nine tenths of them singletons; the top ten hold approximately 0.8%. The sequenced material came from PBMCs. These TCRs come from a woman aged 18-30 years in good health and CMV-seronegative.

The rearrangement uses TRBV7-9 and TRBJ2-6; a weak D match, TRBD1 (6 bases). The CDR3 consists of 15 residues. Germline CDR1 is SEHNR and CDR2 is FQNEAQ (reference sequence). V gave up 5 bases and J gave up 4 bases, with 12 bases separating them. The CDR3 DNA sequence: TGTGCCAGCAGCCTAAGTGGGGGCGGGGCCAACGTCCTGACTTTC. It encodes CASSLSGGGANVLTF.

The chain combines TRBV28 with TRBJ2-6, with 10 bases aligning to TRBD1. The CDR3 is made up of 17 amino acids. V gave up 5 bases and J gave up 4 bases; unmatched junction bases: 8. Germline CDR1 is MDHEN and CDR2 is SYDVKM. The CDR3 region has the DNA TGTGCCAGCAGTCCGACGGGACAGGGGTTGGGGGCCAACGTCCTGACTTTC. The encoded protein is CASSPTGQGLGANVLTF.

The chain links TRBV9 to TRBJ2-1, with D perhaps matching TRBD1 (6 bases). V lost 4 bases and J 0 bases, leaving 20 bases between the germline ends. Germline values: CDR1 SGDLS, CDR2 YYNGEE. The CDR3 runs to 18 residues. The CDR3: CASSPRGGADYSYNEQFF. For the CDR3, the DNA is TGTGCCAGCAGCCCACGAGGGGGAGCCGATTACTCCTACAATGAGCAGTTCTTC. The whole variable domain, remainder taken from reference TRBV9 and TRBJ2-1, is DSGVTQTPKHLITATGQRVTLRCSPRSGDLSVYWYQQSLDQGLQFLIQYYNGEERAKGNILERFSAQQFPDLHSELNLSSLELGDSALYFCASSPRGGADYSYNEQFFGPGTRLTVL.